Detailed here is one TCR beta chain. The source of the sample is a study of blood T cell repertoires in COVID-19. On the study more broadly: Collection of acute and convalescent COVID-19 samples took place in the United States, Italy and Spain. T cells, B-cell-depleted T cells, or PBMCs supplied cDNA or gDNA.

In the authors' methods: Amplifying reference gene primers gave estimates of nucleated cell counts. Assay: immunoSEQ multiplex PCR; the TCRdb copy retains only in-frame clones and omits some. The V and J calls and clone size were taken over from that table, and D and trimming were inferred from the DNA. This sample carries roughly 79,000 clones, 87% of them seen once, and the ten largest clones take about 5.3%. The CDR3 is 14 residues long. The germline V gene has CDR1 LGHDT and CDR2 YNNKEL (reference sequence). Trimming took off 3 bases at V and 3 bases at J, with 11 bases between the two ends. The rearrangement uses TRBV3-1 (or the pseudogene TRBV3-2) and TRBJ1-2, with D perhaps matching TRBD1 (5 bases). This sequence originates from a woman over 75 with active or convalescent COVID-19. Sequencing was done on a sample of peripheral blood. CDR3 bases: TGTGCCAGCAGCCAGGGCCGGGGGGACTATGGCTACACCTTC. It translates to CASSQGRGDYGYTF.